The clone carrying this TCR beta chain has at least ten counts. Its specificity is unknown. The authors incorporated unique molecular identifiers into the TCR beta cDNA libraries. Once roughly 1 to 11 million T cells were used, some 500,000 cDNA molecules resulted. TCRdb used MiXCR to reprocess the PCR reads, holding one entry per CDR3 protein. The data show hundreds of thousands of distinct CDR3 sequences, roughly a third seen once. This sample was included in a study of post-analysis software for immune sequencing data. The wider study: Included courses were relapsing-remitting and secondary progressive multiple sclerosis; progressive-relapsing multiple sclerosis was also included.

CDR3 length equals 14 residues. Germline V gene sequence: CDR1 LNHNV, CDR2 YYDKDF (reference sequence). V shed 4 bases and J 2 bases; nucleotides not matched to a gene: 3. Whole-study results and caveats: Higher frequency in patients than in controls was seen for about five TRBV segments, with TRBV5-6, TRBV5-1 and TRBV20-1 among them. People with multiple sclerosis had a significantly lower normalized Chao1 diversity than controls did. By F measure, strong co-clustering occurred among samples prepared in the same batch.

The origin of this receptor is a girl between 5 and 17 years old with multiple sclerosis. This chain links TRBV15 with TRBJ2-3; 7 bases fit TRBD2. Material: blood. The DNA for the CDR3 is TGTGCCACCAGCACGGGGACTACCACAGATACGCAGTATTTT. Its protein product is CATSTGTTTDTQYF.